The 15 T cell receptor beta chains listed next were all sequenced from one sample in a study of chemoradiotherapy in HPV16-positive cancers. The data were produced by immunoSEQ multiplex PCR, yet TCRdb's version contains in-frame clones alone and is incomplete. This sample carries roughly 15,000 clones, about nine tenths of them seen once, and the ten largest clones take about 4.5%. Specimen: tumor tissue, collected from a patient who underwent chemoradiotherapy. The origin of the receptors is a human donor with HPV-associated anogenital cancer.

The chain carries TRBV4-2 and TRBJ2-7; D not certain. Between the trimmed V and J ends, which lost 1 base and 2 bases, there was a span of 9 bases. The length of the CDR3 is 14 residues. Germline V gene data show CDR1 as LGHNA and CDR2 as YNFKEQ. The CDR3 reads CASSQVGSTYEQYF. The DNA for the CDR3 is TGTGCCAGCAGCCAAGTAGGCAGCACCTACGAGCAGTACTTC.

The V call is TRBV30, the J call TRBJ2-7; 7 bases align to TRBD2. The CDR3 runs 14 residues. Germline V gene sequence: CDR1 GTSNPN, CDR2 SVGIG (reference sequence). J gave up 1 base and V 4 bases, and 7 bases lay outside the gene matches. This CDR3 is CAWTGGSESYEQYF. CDR3 DNA: TGTGCCTGGACTGGCGGGAGCGAATCCTACGAGCAGTACTTC.

This rearrangement joins TRBV4-2 to TRBJ2-5; D perhaps matches TRBD2 (7 bases). From germline, CDR1 is LGHNA and CDR2 YNFKEQ. This CDR3 has 17 amino acids. The V and J ends lost 0 bases and 5 bases respectively, with 19 bases between them. The CDR3 region is CASSQEGGRADRETQYF. In DNA, the CDR3 is TGTGCCAGCAGCCAAGAGGGTGGGAGGGCCGACAGGGAGACCCAGTACTTC.

The chain combines TRBV21-1 with TRBJ1-5; the tabulated D call, TRBD1, remains unverified against the DNA. TRBV21-1 is assigned pseudogene status. The CDR3 loop spans 16 amino acids. The chain's CDR3 is CASSKSGREGGQPQHF. CDR3 nucleotide sequence: TGTGCCAGCAGCAAATCCGGCAGGGAAGGCGGTCAGCCCCAGCATTTT.

V and J are TRBV2 and TRBJ2-6; a weak D match, TRBD1 (6 bases). Germline V gene data show CDR1 as SNHLY and CDR2 as FYNNEI. CDR3 length: 17 residues. Trimming left V 8 bases short and J 1 base short, with 18 bases between. CDR3 nucleotides: TGTGCCAGCGGTGTAGGACAGCGTTCGTCTGGGGCCAACGTCCTGACTTTC. Translation: CASGVGQRSSGANVLTF.

This chain joins TRBV11-2 and TRBJ2-1, with D perhaps matching TRBD1 (6 bases). This CDR3 has 15 amino acids. Germline V gives CDR1 SGHAT, CDR2 FQNNGV. The V end was cut by 0 bases, the J end by 5 bases, with 11 bases between. The CDR3 DNA follows: TGTGCCAGCAGCTTAGATTTCGGGACAAACAATGAGCAGTTCTTC. Residues: CASSLDFGTNNEQFF.

The chain employs TRBV12-5 and TRBJ1-2; perhaps TRBD1 as D (5 bases). Germline V lookup: CDR1 LGHNT, CDR2 FRNRAP. The germline V and J ends were trimmed by 0 bases and 3 bases, with 11 bases remaining between them. This CDR3 has 15 amino acids. The CDR3 sequence is CASGLVFGRDYGYTF. CDR3 nucleotides: TGTGCTAGTGGTTTGGTCTTTGGCAGGGACTATGGCTACACCTTC.

This rearrangement joins TRBV5-4 to TRBJ1-2; 9 bases align to TRBD1. With 4 bases clipped from V and 0 bases from J, the junction kept 13 bases outside the gene matches. Germline loops: CDR1 SGHNT, CDR2 YYREEE (reference sequence). The CDR3 runs 18 residues. The CDR3 region is CASSKKGQGSRANYGYTF. The DNA for the CDR3 is TGTGCCAGCAGCAAAAAGGGACAGGGTTCCAGAGCTAACTATGGCTACACCTTC.

This chain joins TRBV2 and TRBJ2-1, with D maybe TRBD2 (6 bases). CDR1 and CDR2 from the germline V gene are SNHLY and FYNNEI. The CDR3 is 15 amino acids. Trimming pared 3 bases from V and 1 base from J, leaving 10 bases between. DNA of the CDR3: TGTGCCAGCAGTGAGGATCTAGCGTCCTACAATGAGCAGTTCTTC. It codes for CASSEDLASYNEQFF.

This chain links TRBV30 with TRBJ2-1, with 10 bases lining up with TRBD1. Germline CDR1 GTSNPN, CDR2 SVGIG (reference sequence). The CDR3 is 14 residues long. The V gene end was trimmed by 4 bases and the J gene end by 5 bases; junction bases not matched to a gene: 5. The CDR3 is CAWNPGQGDNEQFF. The CDR3 DNA reads TGTGCCTGGAATCCAGGACAGGGGGACAATGAGCAGTTCTTC.

The chain recombines TRBV5-1 with TRBJ2-3, with 11 bases aligning to TRBD2. Germline loops: CDR1 SGHRS, CDR2 YFSETQ. V lost 4 bases and J lost 6; bases outside the gene matches: 4. The CDR3 is made up of 14 amino acids. The CDR3 spells CASSPGLAADTQYF. In DNA, the CDR3 is TGCGCCAGCAGCCCGGGACTAGCGGCCGATACGCAGTATTTT.

The rearrangement joins TRBV10-3 to TRBJ2-3; 8 nucleotides match TRBD2. CDR1 and CDR2 from the germline V gene are ENHRY and SYGVKD. With 6 bases clipped from V and 3 bases from J, the junction kept 8 bases outside the gene matches. This CDR3 is built from 15 residues. CDR3 nucleotides: TGTGCCATCAGCGACTACGGGACTAGGACAGATACGCAGTATTTT. Amino acid sequence: CAISDYGTRTDTQYF.

This clone has a handful of counts. DNA of the CDR3: TGTGCCTGGAAAGTAATGAACACTGAAGCTTTCTTT. It encodes CAWKVMNTEAFF. The chain uses TRBV30 and TRBJ1-1, with D hard to call. V lost 4 bases and J 0 bases, leaving 6 bases between the germline ends. Germline V gives CDR1 GTSNPN, CDR2 SVGIG (reference sequence). The CDR3 has 12 residues. Supplemented by reference TRBV30 and TRBJ1-1, the full variable domain reads SQTIHQWPATLVQPVGSPLSLECTVEGTSNPNLYWYRQAAGRGLQLLFYSVGIGQISSEVPQNLSASRPQDRQFILSSKKLLLSDSGFYLCAWKVMNTEAFFGQGTRLTVV.

The genes are TRBV5-1 and TRBJ2-1; 13 positions agree with TRBD2. Germline values: CDR1 SGHRS, CDR2 YFSETQ. This CDR3 region has 15 residues. The ends lost 0 bases at V and 6 bases at J; junction bases unmatched: 0. CDR3 DNA sequence: TGCGCCAGCAGCTTGGGACTAGCGGGAGGCAATGAGCAGTTCTTC. It is translated as CASSLGLAGGNEQFF.

This clone has more than one count but fewer than ten. This chain uses TRBV18 with TRBJ2-7; D is perhaps TRBD1 (8 bases). CDR1 and CDR2 from the germline V gene are KGHSH and LQKENI. This CDR3 spans 14 amino acids. V lost 1 base to trimming and J lost 4 bases, with 11 bases between them. The DNA for the CDR3 is TGTGCCAGCTCACCACTACAGGGGGGGTACGAGCAGTACTTC. Encoded protein: CASSPLQGGYEQYF. Using reference TRBV18 and TRBJ2-7 for the parts outside the CDR3, the full variable domain is NAGVMQNPRHLVRRRGQEARLRCSPMKGHSHVYWYRQLPEEGLKFMVYLQKENIIDESGMPKERFSAEFPKEGPSILRIQQVVRGDSAAYFCASSPLQGGYEQYFGPGTRLTVT.